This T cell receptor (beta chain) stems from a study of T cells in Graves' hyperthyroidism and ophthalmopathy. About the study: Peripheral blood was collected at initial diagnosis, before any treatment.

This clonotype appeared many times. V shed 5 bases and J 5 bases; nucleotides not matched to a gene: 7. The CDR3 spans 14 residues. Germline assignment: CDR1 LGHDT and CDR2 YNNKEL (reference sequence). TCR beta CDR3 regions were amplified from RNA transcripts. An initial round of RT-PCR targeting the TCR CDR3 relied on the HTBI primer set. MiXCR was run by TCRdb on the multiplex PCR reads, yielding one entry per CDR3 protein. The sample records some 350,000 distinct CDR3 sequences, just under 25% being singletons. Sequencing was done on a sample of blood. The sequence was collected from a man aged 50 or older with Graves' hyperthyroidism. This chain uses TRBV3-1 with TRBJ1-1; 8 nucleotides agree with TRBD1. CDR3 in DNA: TGTGCCAGCAGCAAACGACAGGGGAGGACTGAAGCTTTCTTT. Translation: CASSKRQGRTEAFF. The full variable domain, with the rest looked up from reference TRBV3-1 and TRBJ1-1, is DTAVSQTPKYLVTQMGNDKSIKCEQNLGHDTMYWYKQDSKKFLKIMFSYNNKELIINETVPNRFSPKSPDKAHLNLHINSLELGDSAVYFCASSKRQGRTEAFFGQGTRLTVV.